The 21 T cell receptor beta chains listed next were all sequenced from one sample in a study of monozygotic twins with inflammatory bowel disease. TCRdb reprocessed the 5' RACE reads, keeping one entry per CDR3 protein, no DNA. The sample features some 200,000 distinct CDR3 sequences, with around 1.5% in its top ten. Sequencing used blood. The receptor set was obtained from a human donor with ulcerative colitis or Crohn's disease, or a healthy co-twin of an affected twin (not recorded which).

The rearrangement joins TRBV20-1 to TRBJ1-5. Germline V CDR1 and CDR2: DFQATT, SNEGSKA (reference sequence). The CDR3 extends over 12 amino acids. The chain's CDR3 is CSATRSNQPQHF.

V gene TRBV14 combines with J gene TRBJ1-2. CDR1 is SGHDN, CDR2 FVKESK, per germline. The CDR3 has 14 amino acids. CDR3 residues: CASSQESGGLGYTF.

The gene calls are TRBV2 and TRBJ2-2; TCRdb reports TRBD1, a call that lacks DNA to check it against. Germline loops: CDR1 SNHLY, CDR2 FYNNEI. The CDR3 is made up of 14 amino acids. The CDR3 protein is CASSEERGTGELFF.

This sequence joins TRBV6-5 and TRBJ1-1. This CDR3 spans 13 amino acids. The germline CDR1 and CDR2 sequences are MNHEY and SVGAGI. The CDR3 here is CASSYSLQTEAFF.

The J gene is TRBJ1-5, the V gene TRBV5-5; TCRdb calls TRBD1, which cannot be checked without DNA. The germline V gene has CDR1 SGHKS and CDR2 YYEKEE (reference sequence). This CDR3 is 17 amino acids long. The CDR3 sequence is CASSFGPLGRDNQPQHF.

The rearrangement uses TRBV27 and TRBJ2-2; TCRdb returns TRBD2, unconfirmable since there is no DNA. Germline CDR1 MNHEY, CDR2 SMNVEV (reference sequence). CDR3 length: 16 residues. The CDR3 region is CASSFQLAGGAGELFF.

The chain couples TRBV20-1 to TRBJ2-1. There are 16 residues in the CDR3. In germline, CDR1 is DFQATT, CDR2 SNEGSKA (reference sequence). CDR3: CSARDRIRGSYNEQFF.

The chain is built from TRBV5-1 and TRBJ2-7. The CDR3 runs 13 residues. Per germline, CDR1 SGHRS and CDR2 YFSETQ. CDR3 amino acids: CASSPRTNYEQYF.

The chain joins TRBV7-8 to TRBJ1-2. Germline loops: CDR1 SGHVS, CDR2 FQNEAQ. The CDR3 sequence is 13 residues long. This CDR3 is CASSLLRLTGYTF. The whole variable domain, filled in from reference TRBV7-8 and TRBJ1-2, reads GAGVSQSPRYKVAKRGQDVALRCDPISGHVSLFWYQQALGQGPEFLTYFQNEAQLDKSGLPSDRFFAERPEGSVSTLKIQRTQQEDSAVYLCASSLLRLTGYTFGSGTRLTVV.

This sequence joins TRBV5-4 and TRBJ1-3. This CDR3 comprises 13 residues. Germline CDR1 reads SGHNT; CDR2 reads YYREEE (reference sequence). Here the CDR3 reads CASSSWDGRVLYF.

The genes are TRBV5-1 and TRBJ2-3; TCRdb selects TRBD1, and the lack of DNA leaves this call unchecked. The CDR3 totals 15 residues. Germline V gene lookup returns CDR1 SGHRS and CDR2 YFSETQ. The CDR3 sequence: CASSSRDTGRDTQYF.

CDR3 residues: CASSRSLSRFAQDTQYF. The rearrangement uses TRBV14 and TRBJ2-3; TCRdb gives TRBD1 as the D gene, but with no DNA this cannot be confirmed. Germline values: CDR1 SGHDN, CDR2 FVKESK. The CDR3 extends over 17 amino acids.

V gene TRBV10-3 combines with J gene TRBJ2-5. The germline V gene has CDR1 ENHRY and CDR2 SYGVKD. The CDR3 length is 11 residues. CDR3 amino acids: CAISERETQYF.

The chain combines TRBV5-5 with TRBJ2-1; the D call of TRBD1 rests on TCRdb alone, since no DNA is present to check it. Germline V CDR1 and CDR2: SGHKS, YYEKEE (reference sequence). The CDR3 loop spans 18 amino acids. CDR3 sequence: CASSINPERSSSYNEQFF.

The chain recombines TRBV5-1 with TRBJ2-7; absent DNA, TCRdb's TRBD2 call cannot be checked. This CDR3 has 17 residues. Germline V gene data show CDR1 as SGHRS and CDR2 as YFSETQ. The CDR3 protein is CASSTRGLAGATGEQYF.

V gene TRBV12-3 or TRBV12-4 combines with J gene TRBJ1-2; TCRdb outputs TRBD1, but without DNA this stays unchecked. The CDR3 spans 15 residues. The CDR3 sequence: CASSPGTGSNYGYTF.

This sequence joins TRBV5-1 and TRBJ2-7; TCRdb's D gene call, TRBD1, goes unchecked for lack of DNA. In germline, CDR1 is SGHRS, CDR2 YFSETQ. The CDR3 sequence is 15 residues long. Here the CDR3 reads CASSLLGVLSYEQYF.

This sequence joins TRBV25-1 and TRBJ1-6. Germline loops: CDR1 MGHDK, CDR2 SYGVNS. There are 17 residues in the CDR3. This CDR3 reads CASSDQFQGPYNSPLHF.

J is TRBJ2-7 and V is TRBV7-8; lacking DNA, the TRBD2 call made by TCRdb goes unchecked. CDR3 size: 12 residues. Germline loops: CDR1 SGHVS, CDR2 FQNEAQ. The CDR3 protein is CASSSSSLEQYF.

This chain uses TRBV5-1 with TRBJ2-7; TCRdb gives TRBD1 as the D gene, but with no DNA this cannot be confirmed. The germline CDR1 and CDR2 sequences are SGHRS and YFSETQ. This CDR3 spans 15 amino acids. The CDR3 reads CASSFRTGLSYEQYF.

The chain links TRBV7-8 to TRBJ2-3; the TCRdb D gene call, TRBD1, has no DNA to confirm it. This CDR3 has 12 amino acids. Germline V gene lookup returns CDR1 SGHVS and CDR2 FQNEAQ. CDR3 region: CASRGGTDTQYF. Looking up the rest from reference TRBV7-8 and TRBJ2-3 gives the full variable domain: GAGVSQSPRYKVAKRGQDVALRCDPISGHVSLFWYQQALGQGPEFLTYFQNEAQLDKSGLPSDRFFAERPEGSVSTLKIQRTQQEDSAVYLCASRGGTDTQYFGPGTRLTVL.